A selection of T cell receptor beta chains follows, all from one sample in a study of identical twins. TCRdb reanalysed the 5' RACE reads using MiXCR and keeps one entry per CDR3 protein. The sample consists of 1.5 million to 2 million distinct CDR3 sequences, about 32% of them appearing once. Specimen: cord blood. These receptors came from a newborn girl in good health. CDR3s include the opening cysteine and the closing phenylalanine or tryptophan. The D gene is left open where the match is weak. Size is omitted from some rows. Given values are once, few, many or a class for expanded clones.

>TRBJ2-5|NA|TRBV27|many
TGTGCCAGCAGTTTAGGTTTTGCCCAAGAGACCCAGTACTTC
CASSLGFAQETQYF
>TRBJ2-3|TRBD2|TRBV12-3/TRBV12-4|NA
TGTGCCAGCAGTTTTCGCGGTAGCGGGAGGGCAGTTGGAGCAGATGCGCAGTATTTT
CASSFRGSGRAVGADAQYF
>TRBJ2-5|NA|TRBV18|many
TGTGCCAGCTCACCAAGTAACACCCAAGAGACCCAGTACTTC
CASSPSNTQETQYF
>TRBJ2-3|NA|TRBV21-1|NA
TGTGCCAGCAGCAGAGGGGAGCGGGCAAGCACAGATACGCAGTATTTT
CASSRGERASTDTQYF
>TRBJ2-4|NA|TRBV12-3/TRBV12-4|few
TGTGCCAGCAGCCCGAAGAAACAGGGCGGCATTCAGTACTTC
CASSPKKQGGIQYF
>TRBJ1-2|TRBD1|TRBV20-1|NA
TGCAGTGCTAGAGATGGGGGGACAGGGGCAGGCTATGGCTACACCTTC
CSARDGGTGAGYGYTF
>TRBJ1-5|TRBD1|TRBV6-2/TRBV6-3|few
TGTGCCAGCGGGACAGTTTCAAGCAATCAGCCCCAGCATTTT
CASGTVSSNQPQHF
>TRBJ1-2|NA|TRBV7-2|few
TGTGCCAGCACCTTTGGGGGGGCAGGTGGCTACACCTTC
CASTFGGAGGYTF
>TRBJ1-2|TRBD1|TRBV6-1|NA
TGTGCCAGCAGTGGCCGGGACAGGGTATTCTATGGCTACACCTTC
CASSGRDRVFYGYTF
>TRBJ2-3|NA|TRBV7-6|NA
TGTGCCAGCAGCCCGAGCCGCACAGATACGCGGTATTTT
CASSPSRTDTRYF
>TRBJ2-7|NA|TRBV2|NA
TGTGCCAGCAAAGGTAACCCGGCCTACGAGCAGTACTTC
CASKGNPAYEQYF
>TRBJ2-3|TRBD2|TRBV7-2|few
TGTGCCAGCAGCTTAATTCAGACTAGCGGTGTTTCGGATACGCAGTATTTT
CASSLIQTSGVSDTQYF
>TRBJ1-6|TRBD1|TRBV10-2|few
TGCGCCACCAAAAGAGGGACAGGGAATAATTCACCCCTCCACTTT
CATKRGTGNNSPLHF
>TRBJ2-7|TRBD2|TRBV6-2/TRBV6-3|many
TGTGCCAGCAGTGACGGACTAGACTCCTACGAGCAGTACTTC
CASSDGLDSYEQYF
>TRBJ1-4|NA|TRBV10-3|many
TGTGCCATCAGTCGGTTAAAGACTCTAACTAATGAAAAACTGTTTTTT
CAISRLKTLTNEKLFF
>TRBJ2-2|NA|TRBV14|NA
TGTGCCAGCAGCCAAGTGGTCCTGACTAACACCGGGGAGCTGTTTTTT
CASSQVVLTNTGELFF
>TRBJ2-1|NA|TRBV7-6|NA
TGTGCCAGCAGCTTTTCGATGAATGAGCAGTTCTTC
CASSFSMNEQFF
>TRBJ2-1|NA|TRBV9|NA
TGTGCCAGCAGCGCTCTTGGACTACCCTCCTACAATGAGCAGTTCTTC
CASSALGLPSYNEQFF
>TRBJ2-7|TRBD1|TRBV7-9|NA
TGTGCCAGCAGCTCCCCGGACAGGACATCCTACGAGCAGTACTTC
CASSSPDRTSYEQYF
>TRBJ2-1|TRBD2|TRBV3-1|NA
TGTGCCAGCAGCCAAGATTTTCCCGGGACTAGCGGGGGGCCCCCCGACCCGTACAATGAGCAGTTCTTC
CASSQDFPGTSGGPPDPYNEQFF
>TRBJ2-6|TRBD1|TRBV4-1|few
TGCGCCAGCAGCAAAAGGCCGGGACAGGGGGCGTGGGCCAACGTCCTGACTTTC
CASSKRPGQGAWANVLTF
>TRBJ2-5|TRBD1|TRBV28|NA
TGTGCCAGCAGCATTCCTGGGACAGGGAAAGAGGCCCAGTACTTC
CASSIPGTGKEAQYF
>TRBJ1-2|NA|TRBV5-5|few
TGTGCCAGCAGCTCGATTGACAGCCTCTATGGCTACACCTTC
CASSSIDSLYGYTF
>TRBJ1-6|TRBD1|TRBV20-1|NA
TGCAGTGCTCGGACAGGCTTCTCCTATAATTCACCCCTCCACTTT
CSARTGFSYNSPLHF
>TRBJ2-7|TRBD1|TRBV20-1|NA
TGCAGTGCTAGAGATTGGAGACAGGGGGTCAATGAGCAGTACTTC
CSARDWRQGVNEQYF
>TRBJ2-1|NA|TRBV5-1|many
TGCGCCAGCAGCTTGGGGATTGACAATGAGCAGTTCTTC
CASSLGIDNEQFF
>TRBJ2-1|NA|TRBV20-1|NA
TGCAGTTCAAAAGGGTGGGAAAGCGAGCAGTTCTTC
CSSKGWESEQFF
>TRBJ2-1|NA|TRBV6-2/TRBV6-3|few
TGTGCCAGCAGGATGACTGGAGATGCCCGTTACAATGAGCAGTTCTTC
CASRMTGDARYNEQFF
>TRBJ2-5|TRBD2|TRBV4-1|few
TGCGCCAGCAGCCTATGGACTAGCCAAGAGACCCAGTACTTC
CASSLWTSQETQYF
>TRBJ2-4|NA|TRBV5-1|many
TGCGCCAGCAGCTTGTTCCAGGGCTCGACCGCCAAAAACATTCAGTACTTC
CASSLFQGSTAKNIQYF
>TRBJ1-2|NA|TRBV27|many
TGTGCCAGCAGTCCCCTTTGGGGGGCTTATGGCTACACCTTC
CASSPLWGAYGYTF
>TRBJ1-4|NA|TRBV7-9|few
TGTGCCAGCAGCTTAGTGGGGGGGCAGCGGAAACTGTTTTTT
CASSLVGGQRKLFF
>TRBJ2-7|NA|TRBV2|few
TGTGCCAGCACCGGGGCTCGCTCCTACGAGCAGTACTTC
CASTGARSYEQYF
>TRBJ1-4|NA|TRBV15|few
TGTGCCACCAGCAGAGGATGGGCTAATGAAAAACTGTTTTTT
CATSRGWANEKLFF
>TRBJ1-2|NA|TRBV5-1|many
TGCGCCAGCAGCTTGGTTCCGCTAGCTAACTATGGCTACACCTTC
CASSLVPLANYGYTF
>TRBJ2-7|TRBD1|TRBV29-1|many
TGCAGCGTTGAATTCCGGGACAGGGGGCTCTACGAGCAGTACTTC
CSVEFRDRGLYEQYF
>TRBJ2-3|NA|TRBV11-2|few
TGTGCCAGCAGCTTAGATCTCGGCAGCACTAGCACAGATACGCAGTATTTT
CASSLDLGSTSTDTQYF
>TRBJ2-1|TRBD2|TRBV10-3|NA
TGTGCCATCAGTGAGGTGACTAGCGGGGGCGGCGAGCAGTTCTTC
CAISEVTSGGGEQFF
>TRBJ2-4|NA|TRBV4-1|few
TGCGCCAGCAGCCCCTATCCGCAAAACATTCAGTACTTC
CASSPYPQNIQYF
>TRBJ2-7|NA|TRBV20-1|NA
TGCAGTGCTCCTTCCCTTAGCGGCGTCGCCTACAATGAGCAGTACTTC
CSAPSLSGVAYNEQYF
>TRBJ2-1|NA|TRBV24-1|NA
TGTGCCACCAGTAGCGCGGGTTACAATGAGCAGTTCTTC
CATSSAGYNEQFF
>TRBJ2-7|TRBD2|TRBV11-2|NA
TGTGCCAGCAGCTTACGTGCGGGGGGGATAAGGTCGGAGCAGTACTTC
CASSLRAGGIRSEQYF
>TRBJ2-5|TRBD2|TRBV20-1|few
TGCAGTGCTAGTGGGACTAGCGGGAACGATAGAGAGACCCAGTACTTC
CSASGTSGNDRETQYF
>TRBJ2-7|NA|TRBV20-1|NA
TGCAGTGTTTCCTCCTTAAAGGACCCCAGCCACGAGCAGTACTTC
CSVSSLKDPSHEQYF
>TRBJ2-3|TRBD1|TRBV28|NA
TGTGCCAGCAGGGTAGGGGGCGCAGGTGCAGATACGCAGTATTTT
CASRVGGAGADTQYF
>TRBJ2-7|NA|TRBV6-6|many
TGTGCCGGATCCAGGGACACCTACGAGCAGTACTTC
CAGSRDTYEQYF
>TRBJ1-2|NA|TRBV10-3|few
TGTGCCATCAGTGGGAAGGGGGACTATGGCTACACCTTC
CAISGKGDYGYTF
>TRBJ1-2|NA|TRBV7-2|few
TGTGCCAGCAGCTTAGTGTGGGGGGAATCTAACTATGGCTACACCTTC
CASSLVWGESNYGYTF
>TRBJ2-3|NA|TRBV29-1|many
TGCAGCTCTACCGGGTGGAGCACAGATACGCAGTATTTT
CSSTGWSTDTQYF
>TRBJ2-4|NA|TRBV2|few
TGTGCCAGCAGCTGGACAGCCCCCAAAAACATTCAGTACTTC
CASSWTAPKNIQYF
>TRBJ1-2|NA|TRBV12-3/TRBV12-4|few
TGTGCCAGCTGCCTTGGGGAGCGTGGCTACACCTTC
CASCLGERGYTF
>TRBJ2-4|TRBD1|TRBV12-3/TRBV12-4|few
TGTGCCAGCACCCCCGACAGGGAAGGAAACATTCAGTACTTC
CASTPDREGNIQYF